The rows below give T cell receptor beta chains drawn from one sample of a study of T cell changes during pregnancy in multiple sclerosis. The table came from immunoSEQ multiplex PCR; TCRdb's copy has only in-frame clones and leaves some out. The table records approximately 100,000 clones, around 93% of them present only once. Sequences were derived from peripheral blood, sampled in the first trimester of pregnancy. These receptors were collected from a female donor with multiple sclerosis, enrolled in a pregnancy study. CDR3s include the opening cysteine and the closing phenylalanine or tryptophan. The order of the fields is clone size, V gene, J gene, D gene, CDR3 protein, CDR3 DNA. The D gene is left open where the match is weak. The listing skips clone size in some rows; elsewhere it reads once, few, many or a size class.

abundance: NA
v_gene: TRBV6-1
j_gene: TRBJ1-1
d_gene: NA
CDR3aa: CASSEAMNTEAFF
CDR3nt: TGTGCCAGCTCCGAGGCGATGAACACTGAAGCTTTCTTT

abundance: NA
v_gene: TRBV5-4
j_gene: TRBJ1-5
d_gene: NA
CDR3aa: CASSWGGGADQPQHF
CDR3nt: TGTGCCAGCAGCTGGGGTGGGGGGGCCGACCAGCCCCAGCATTTT

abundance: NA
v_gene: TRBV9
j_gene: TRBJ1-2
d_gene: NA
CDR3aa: CASSVEGALYGYTF
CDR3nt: TGTGCCAGCAGCGTAGAAGGGGCCCTCTATGGCTACACCTTC

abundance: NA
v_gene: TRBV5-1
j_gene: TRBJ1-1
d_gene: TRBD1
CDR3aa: CASSLDEGAGTEAFF
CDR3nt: TGCGCCAGCAGCTTGGATGAGGGGGCCGGAACTGAAGCTTTCTTT

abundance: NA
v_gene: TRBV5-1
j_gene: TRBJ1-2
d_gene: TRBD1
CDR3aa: CAIPGAGGYGYTF
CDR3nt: TGCGCCATCCCAGGGGCAGGGGGCTATGGCTACACCTTC

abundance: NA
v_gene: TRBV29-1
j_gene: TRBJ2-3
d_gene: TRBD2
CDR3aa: CSVDVGGSTDTQYF
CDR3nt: TGCAGCGTTGACGTCGGGGGGAGCACAGATACGCAGTATTTT

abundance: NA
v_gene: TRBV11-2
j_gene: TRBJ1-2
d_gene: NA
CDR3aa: CASSLDTGNYGYTF
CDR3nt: TGTGCCAGCAGCTTAGATACGGGGAACTATGGCTACACCTTC

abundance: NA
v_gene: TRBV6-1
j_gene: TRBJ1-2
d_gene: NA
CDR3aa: CASSRSSYNYGYTF
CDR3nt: TGTGCCAGCAGTCGCTCCTCCTATAACTATGGCTACACCTTC

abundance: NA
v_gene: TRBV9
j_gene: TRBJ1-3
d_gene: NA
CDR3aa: CASRRGYGNTIYF
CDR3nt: TGTGCCAGCAGAAGGGGCTACGGAAACACCATATATTTT

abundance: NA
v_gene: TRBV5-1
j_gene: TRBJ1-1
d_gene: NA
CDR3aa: CASSSGTNTEAFF
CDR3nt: TGCGCCAGCAGCAGCGGGACAAACACTGAAGCTTTCTTT

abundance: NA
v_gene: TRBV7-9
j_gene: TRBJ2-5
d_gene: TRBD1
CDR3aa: CASSPGQGAGTQYF
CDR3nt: TGTGCCAGCAGCCCGGGACAGGGTGCGGGGACCCAGTACTTC

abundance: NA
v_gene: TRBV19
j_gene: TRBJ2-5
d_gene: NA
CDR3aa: CASSIDRGTQYF
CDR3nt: TGTGCCAGTAGTATAGATCGGGGAACCCAGTACTTC

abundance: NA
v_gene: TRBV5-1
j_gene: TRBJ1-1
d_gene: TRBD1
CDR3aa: CASSLDRVNTEAFF
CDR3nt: TGCGCCAGCAGCTTAGACAGGGTGAACACTGAAGCTTTCTTT

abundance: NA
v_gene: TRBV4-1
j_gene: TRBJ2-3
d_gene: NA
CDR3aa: CASSPIWRTDTQYF
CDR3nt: TGCGCCAGCAGCCCCATTTGGAGAACAGATACGCAGTATTTT

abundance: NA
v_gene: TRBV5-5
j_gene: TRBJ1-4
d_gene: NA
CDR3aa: CASSLSGATNEKLFF
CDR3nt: TGTGCCAGCAGCTTGTCGGGGGCAACTAATGAAAAACTGTTTTTT

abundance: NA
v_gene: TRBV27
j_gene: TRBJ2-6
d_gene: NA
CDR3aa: CASSLSAGANVLTF
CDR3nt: TGTGCCAGCAGTTTATCAGCCGGGGCCAACGTCCTGACTTTC

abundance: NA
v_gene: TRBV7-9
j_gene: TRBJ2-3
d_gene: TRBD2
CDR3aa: CASSSARLAGAISDTQYF
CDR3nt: TGTGCCAGCAGTTCAGCCCGACTAGCGGGGGCCATTTCAGATACGCAGTATTTT

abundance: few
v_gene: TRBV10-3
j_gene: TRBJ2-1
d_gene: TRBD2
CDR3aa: CAISESGGAYEQFF
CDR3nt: TGTGCCATCAGTGAGTCCGGGGGGGCCTATGAGCAGTTCTTC

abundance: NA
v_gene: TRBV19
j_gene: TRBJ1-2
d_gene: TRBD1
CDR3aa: CASSISGQDIYGYTF
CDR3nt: TGTGCCAGTAGTATTTCTGGACAGGATATATATGGCTACACCTTC

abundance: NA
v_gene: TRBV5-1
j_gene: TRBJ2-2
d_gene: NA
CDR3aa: CASSLVGHAGELFF
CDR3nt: TGCGCCAGCAGCTTGGTTGGGCATGCCGGGGAGCTGTTTTTT

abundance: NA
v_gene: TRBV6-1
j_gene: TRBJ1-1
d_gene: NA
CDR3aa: CASSAPTRYTEAFF
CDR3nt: TGTGCCAGCAGTGCGCCCACGAGATACACTGAAGCTTTCTTT

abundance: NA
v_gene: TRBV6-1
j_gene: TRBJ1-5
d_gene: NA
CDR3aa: CASLDSSNQPQHF
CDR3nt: TGTGCCAGCCTCGACAGTAGCAATCAGCCCCAGCATTTT

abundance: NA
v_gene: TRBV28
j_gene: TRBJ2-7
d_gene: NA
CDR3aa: CASREEGYSYEQYF
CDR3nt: TGTGCCAGCAGGGAGGAAGGTTACTCCTACGAGCAGTACTTC

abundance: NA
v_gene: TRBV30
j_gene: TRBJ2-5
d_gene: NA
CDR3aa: CAWRPAGETQYF
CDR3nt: TGTGCCTGGAGGCCCGCGGGCGAGACCCAGTACTTC

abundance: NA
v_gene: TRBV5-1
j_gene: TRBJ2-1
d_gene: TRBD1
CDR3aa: CASSLQGHEQFF
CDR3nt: TGCGCCAGCAGCTTACAGGGGCATGAGCAGTTCTTC

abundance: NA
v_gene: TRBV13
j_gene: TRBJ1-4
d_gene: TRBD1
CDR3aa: CASSGQVGEKLFF
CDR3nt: TGTGCCAGCAGCGGACAGGTCGGGGAAAAACTGTTTTTT

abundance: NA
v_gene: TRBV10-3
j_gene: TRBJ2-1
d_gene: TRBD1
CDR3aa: CAISPGQGHNEQFF
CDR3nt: TGTGCCATCAGTCCGGGACAGGGGCACAATGAGCAGTTCTTC

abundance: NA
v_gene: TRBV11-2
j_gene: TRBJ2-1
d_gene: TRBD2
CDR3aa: CASSFGISGGEQFF
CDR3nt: TGTGCCAGCAGCTTTGGGATTAGCGGGGGTGAGCAGTTCTTC

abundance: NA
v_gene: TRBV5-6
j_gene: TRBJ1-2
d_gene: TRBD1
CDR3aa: CASSPAWGVDRIYGYTF
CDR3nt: TGTGCCAGCAGCCCAGCTTGGGGTGTGGACAGGATTTATGGCTACACCTTC

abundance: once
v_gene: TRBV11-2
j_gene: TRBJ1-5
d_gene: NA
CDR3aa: CASSTWTDGRETQHF
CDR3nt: TGTGCCAGCAGCACCTGGACAGATGGGCGGGAGACCCAGCATTTT

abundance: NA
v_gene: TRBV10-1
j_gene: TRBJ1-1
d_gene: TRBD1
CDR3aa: CASSEDRETNTEAFF
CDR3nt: TGCGCCAGCAGTGAGGACAGGGAAACTAACACTGAAGCTTTCTTT

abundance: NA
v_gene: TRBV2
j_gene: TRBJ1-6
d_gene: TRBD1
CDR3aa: CASSRQGGYNSPLHF
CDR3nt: TGTGCCAGCAGCAGACAGGGAGGCTATAATTCACCCCTCCACTTT

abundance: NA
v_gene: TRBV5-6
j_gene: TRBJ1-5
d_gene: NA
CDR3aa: CASSLAGRGNQPQHF
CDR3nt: TGTGCCAGCAGCTTGGCGGGAAGGGGCAATCAGCCCCAGCATTTT

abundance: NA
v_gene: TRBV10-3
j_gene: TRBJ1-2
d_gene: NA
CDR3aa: CAIAQSGQDVYGYTF
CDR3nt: TGTGCCATCGCCCAGTCTGGGCAGGATGTCTATGGCTACACCTTC

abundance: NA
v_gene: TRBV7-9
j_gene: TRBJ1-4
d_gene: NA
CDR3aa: CASSFIALQGAATNEKLFF
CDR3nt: TGTGCCAGCAGTTTTATAGCGTTACAGGGCGCAGCAACTAATGAAAAACTGTTTTTT

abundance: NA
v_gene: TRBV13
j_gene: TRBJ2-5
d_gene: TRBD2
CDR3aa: CASSSTPGLAGGYYETQYF
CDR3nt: TGTGCCAGCAGCTCTACCCCGGGACTAGCGGGGGGTTACTACGAGACCCAGTACTTC

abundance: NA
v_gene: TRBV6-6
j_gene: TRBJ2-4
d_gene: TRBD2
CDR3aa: CASSYWVSGGEDIQYF
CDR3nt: TGTGCCAGCAGTTACTGGGTTAGCGGGGGGGAAGACATTCAGTACTTC